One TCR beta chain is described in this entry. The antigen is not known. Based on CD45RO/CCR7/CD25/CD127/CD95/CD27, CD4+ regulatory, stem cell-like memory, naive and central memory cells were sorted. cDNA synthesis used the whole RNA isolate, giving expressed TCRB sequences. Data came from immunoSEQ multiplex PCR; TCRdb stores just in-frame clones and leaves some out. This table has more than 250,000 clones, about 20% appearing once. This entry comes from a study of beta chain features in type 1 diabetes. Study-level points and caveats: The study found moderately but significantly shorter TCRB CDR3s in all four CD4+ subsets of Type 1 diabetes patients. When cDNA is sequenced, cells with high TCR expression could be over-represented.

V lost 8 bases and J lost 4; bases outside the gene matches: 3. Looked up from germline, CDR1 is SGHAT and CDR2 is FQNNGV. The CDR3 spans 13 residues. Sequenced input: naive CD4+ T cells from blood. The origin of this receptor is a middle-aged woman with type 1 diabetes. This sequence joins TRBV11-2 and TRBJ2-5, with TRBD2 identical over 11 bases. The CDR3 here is CASELAGAETQYF. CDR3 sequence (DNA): TGTGCCAGCGAACTAGCGGGAGCAGAGACCCAGTACTTC.